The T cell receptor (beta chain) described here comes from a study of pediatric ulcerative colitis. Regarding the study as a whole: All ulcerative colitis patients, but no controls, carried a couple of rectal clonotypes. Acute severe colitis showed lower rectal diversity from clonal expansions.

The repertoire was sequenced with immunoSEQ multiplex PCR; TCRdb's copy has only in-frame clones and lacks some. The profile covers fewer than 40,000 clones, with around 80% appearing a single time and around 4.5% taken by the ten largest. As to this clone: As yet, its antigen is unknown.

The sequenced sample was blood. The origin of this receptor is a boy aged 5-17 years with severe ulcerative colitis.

CDR3 sequence: CASSYSGLGGGYTF. The CDR3, as DNA: TGTGCCAGCAGTTACTCGGGCCTAGGAGGTGGCTACACCTTC. The V and J genes are TRBV6-5 and TRBJ1-2; no clear D gene. This CDR3 comprises 14 residues. Trimming pared 0 bases from V and 7 bases from J, leaving 12 bases between. CDR1 and CDR2 (germline): MNHEY, SVGAGI.